Listed below are T cell receptor beta chains from one sample, sequenced in a study of cytomegalovirus exposure and HLA in healthy donors. TCRdb keeps only in-frame clones here, not all; method: immunoSEQ multiplex PCR. The table has 150,000 or so clones, over 65% seen once. Sample: PBMCs. The receptor source for this set is a man aged 18 to 29 in good health and CMV-seropositive. Both conserved end residues are part of each CDR3. The D gene is left open where the match is weak. Only part of the rows carry a size: once, few, many, or a class if the clone is expanded.

NA	NA	TRBV11-2	TRBJ1-1	TGTGCCAGCATAGATCCGAGGGTCGTCTCTGAAGCTTTCTTT	CASIDPRVVSEAFF
NA	few	TRBV7-6	TRBJ1-5	TGTGCCAGCAGCTTAGTACAGGGAGAGCCCCAGCATTTT	CASSLVQGEPQHF
NA	NA	TRBV2	TRBJ2-1	TGTGCCAGCAGGGGTTCAGCGTACAATGAGCAGTTCTTC	CASRGSAYNEQFF
NA	NA	TRBV4-2	TRBJ2-3	TGTGCCAGCAGCCAAGACTTCGCCTCTTTCCGGTCTAGCACAGATACGCAGTATTTT	CASSQDFASFRSSTDTQYF
NA	few	TRBV28	TRBJ2-3	TGTGCCAGCAGTCCTTTACTAGCCACCGCTTCAGATACGCAGTATTTT	CASSPLLATASDTQYF
NA	NA	TRBV7-9	TRBJ2-1	TGTGCCAGCAGCTCCGGGACTGCGCCCCAGAGTGAGCAGTTCTTC	CASSSGTAPQSEQFF
TRBD1	NA	TRBV5-6	TRBJ1-1	TGTGCCAGCAGCCTTACCGGGACAGGGCGAGGTGAAGCTTTCTTT	CASSLTGTGRGEAFF
TRBD2	NA	TRBV7-8	TRBJ2-1	TGTGCCAGCAGCGCCTTACTAGCGGGGGGGTTTAATGAGCAGTTCTTC	CASSALLAGGFNEQFF
NA	NA	TRBV7-9	TRBJ1-2	TGTGCCAGCAGCTTAGCGGGGGGGGACTATGGCTACACCTTC	CASSLAGGDYGYTF
NA	once	TRBV27	TRBJ1-5	TGTGCCAGCAGTTTTGGGGGGGAAGGCAATCAGCCCCAGCATTTT	CASSFGGEGNQPQHF
NA	NA	TRBV11-3	TRBJ1-2	TGTGCCACCTGGGGGCCCAGCTATGGCTACACCTTC	CATWGPSYGYTF
NA	few	TRBV30	TRBJ2-2	TGTGCCTGGATGAGTGGGGAGCTGTTTTTT	CAWMSGELFF
TRBD1	NA	TRBV7-9	TRBJ2-5	TGTGCCAGCAGCTCAGGGACAGGGAGAGGGGAGACCCAGTACTTC	CASSSGTGRGETQYF
TRBD2	NA	TRBV15	TRBJ2-5	TGTGCCACCAGCTTCGGCGGGGGGGCCGATGAGACCCAGTACTTC	CATSFGGGADETQYF